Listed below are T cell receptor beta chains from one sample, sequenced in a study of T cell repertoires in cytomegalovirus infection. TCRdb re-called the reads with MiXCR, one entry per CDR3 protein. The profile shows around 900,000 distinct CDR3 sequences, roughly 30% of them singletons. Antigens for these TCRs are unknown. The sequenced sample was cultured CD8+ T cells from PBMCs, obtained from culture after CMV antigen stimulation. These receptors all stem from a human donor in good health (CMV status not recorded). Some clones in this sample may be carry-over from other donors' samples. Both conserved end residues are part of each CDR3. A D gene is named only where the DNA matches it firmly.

CDR3 protein: CASSVDRGQTQYF
V gene: TRBV12-3/TRBV12-4
D gene: TRBD1

CDR3 protein: CASSVGGAVSYNEQFF
V gene: TRBV9
D gene: NA

CDR3 protein: CASSLPQQYLMNTEAFF
V gene: TRBV12-3/TRBV12-4
D gene: NA

CDR3 protein: CASSQDSRGHVNYGYTF
V gene: TRBV14
D gene: NA

CDR3 protein: CASSSFTERSTDTQYF
V gene: TRBV7-9
D gene: NA

CDR3 protein: CASSLWRQNSEAFF
V gene: TRBV28
D gene: NA

CDR3 protein: CASSLEAALNYGYTF
V gene: TRBV5-5
D gene: NA

CDR3 protein: CASSLGQPPQHF
V gene: TRBV7-2
D gene: NA

CDR3 protein: CASSLATADRGPLYGYTF
V gene: TRBV5-6
D gene: TRBD1

CDR3 protein: CATYGNPTTEAFF
V gene: TRBV10-3
D gene: NA

CDR3 protein: CASNEDGGRGQPQHF
V gene: TRBV9
D gene: NA

CDR3 protein: CASSRTSGSSYNEQFF
V gene: TRBV7-6
D gene: TRBD2